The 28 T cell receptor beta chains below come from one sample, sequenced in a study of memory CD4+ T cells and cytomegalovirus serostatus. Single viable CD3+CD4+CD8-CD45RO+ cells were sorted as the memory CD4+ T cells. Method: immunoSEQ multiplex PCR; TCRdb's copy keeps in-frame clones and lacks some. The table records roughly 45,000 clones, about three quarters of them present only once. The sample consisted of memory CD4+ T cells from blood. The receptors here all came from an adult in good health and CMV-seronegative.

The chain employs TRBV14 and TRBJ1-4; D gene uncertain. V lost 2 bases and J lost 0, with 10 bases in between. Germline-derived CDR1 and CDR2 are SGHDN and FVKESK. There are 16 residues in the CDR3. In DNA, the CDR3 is TGTGCCAGCAGCCAACTATCCATTTCAACTAATGAAAAACTGTTTTTT. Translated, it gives CASSQLSISTNEKLFF.

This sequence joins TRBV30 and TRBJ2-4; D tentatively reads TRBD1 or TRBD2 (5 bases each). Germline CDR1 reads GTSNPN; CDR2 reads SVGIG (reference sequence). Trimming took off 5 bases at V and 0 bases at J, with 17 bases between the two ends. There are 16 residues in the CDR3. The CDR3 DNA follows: TGTGCCTGGGGGATCGACGGGACCCTAGCCAAAAACATTCAGTACTTC. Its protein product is CAWGIDGTLAKNIQYF.

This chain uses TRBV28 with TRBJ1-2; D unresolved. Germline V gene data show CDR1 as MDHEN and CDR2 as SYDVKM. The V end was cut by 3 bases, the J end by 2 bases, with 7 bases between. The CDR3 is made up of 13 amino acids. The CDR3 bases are TGTGCCAGCAGTTTGATCGGAAACTATGGCTACACCTTC. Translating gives CASSLIGNYGYTF.

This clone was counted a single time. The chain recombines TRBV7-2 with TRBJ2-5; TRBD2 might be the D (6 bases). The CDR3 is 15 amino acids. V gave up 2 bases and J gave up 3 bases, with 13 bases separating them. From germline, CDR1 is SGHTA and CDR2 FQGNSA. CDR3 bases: TGTGCCAGCAGCTTAAACGGCGGGGTAAAAGAGACCCAGTACTTC. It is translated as CASSLNGGVKETQYF.

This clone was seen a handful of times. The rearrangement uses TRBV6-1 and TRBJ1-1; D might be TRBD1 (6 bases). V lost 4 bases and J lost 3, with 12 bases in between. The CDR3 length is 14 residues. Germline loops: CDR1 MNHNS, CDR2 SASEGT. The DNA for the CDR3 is TGTGCCAGCAGTGCATTAGGGGGAGACACTGAAGCTTTCTTT. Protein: CASSALGGDTEAFF.

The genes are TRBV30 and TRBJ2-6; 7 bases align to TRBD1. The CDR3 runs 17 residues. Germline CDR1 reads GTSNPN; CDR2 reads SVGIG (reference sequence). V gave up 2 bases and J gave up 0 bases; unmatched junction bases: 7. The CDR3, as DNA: TGTGCCTGGAGTTTGCGGACAGGACTCTCTGGGGCCAACGTCCTGACTTTC. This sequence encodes CAWSLRTGLSGANVLTF.

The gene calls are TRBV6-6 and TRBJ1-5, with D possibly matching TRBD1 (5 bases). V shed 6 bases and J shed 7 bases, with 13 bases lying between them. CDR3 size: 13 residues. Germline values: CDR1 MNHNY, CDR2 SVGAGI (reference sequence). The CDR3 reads CASSQGEGQPQHF. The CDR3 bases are TGTGCCAGCAGCCAAGGGGAGGGACAGCCCCAGCATTTT.

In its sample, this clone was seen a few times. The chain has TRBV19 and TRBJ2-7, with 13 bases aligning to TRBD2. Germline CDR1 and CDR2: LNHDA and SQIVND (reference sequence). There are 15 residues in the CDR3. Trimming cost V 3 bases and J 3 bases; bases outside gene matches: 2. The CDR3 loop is CASSIGLAGVYEQYF. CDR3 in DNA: TGTGCCAGTAGTATCGGACTAGCGGGAGTCTACGAGCAGTACTTC.

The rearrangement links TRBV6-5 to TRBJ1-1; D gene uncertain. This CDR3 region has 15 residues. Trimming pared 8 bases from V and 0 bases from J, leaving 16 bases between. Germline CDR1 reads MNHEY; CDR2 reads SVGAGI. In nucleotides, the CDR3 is TGTGCCAGCCGGAATTCCGGGGAGATGAACACTGAAGCTTTCTTT. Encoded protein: CASRNSGEMNTEAFF.

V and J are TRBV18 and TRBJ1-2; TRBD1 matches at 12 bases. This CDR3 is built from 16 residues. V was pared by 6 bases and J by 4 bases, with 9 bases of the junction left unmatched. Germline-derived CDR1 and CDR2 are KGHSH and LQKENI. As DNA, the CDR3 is TGTGCCAGCTCTCCGGGACAGGGGGCGCTTCGCTATGGCTACACCTTC. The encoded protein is CASSPGQGALRYGYTF.

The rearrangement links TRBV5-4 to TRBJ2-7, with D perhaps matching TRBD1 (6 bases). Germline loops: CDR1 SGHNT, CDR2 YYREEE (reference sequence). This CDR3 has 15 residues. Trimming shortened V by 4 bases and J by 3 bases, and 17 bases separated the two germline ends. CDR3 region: CASSAQGKYIYEQYF. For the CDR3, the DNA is TGTGCCAGCAGCGCACAGGGAAAGTATATCTACGAGCAGTACTTC.

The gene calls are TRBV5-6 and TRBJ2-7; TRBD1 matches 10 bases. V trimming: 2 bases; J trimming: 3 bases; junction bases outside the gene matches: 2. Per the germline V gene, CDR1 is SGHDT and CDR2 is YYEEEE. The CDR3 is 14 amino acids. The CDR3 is CASSFGTGDYEQYF. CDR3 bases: TGTGCCAGCAGCTTCGGGACAGGGGACTACGAGCAGTACTTC.

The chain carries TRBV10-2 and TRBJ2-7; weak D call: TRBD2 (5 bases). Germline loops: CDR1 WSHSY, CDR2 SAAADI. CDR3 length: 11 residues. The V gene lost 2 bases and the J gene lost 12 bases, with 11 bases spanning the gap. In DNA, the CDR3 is TGCGCCAGCAGTGAGGCTAGCCAACCGTACTTC. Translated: CASSEASQPYF.

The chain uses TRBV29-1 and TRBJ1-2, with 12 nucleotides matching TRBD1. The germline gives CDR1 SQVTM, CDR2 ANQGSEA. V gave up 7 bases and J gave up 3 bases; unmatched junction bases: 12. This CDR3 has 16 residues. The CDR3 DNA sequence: TGCAGCGCCCGGGACAGGGGGCGAGGGGGGGACTATGGCTACACCTTC. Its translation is CSARDRGRGGDYGYTF.

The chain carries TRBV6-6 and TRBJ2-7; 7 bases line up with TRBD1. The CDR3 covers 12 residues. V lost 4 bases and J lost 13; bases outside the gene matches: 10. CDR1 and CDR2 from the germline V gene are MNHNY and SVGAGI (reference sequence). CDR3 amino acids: CASSSSLGGRYF. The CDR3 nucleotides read TGTGCCAGCAGTTCCTCATTAGGGGGCCGTTACTTC.

CDR3 residues: CASSLDSGAQGELFF. CDR3 DNA: TGCGCCAGCAGCTTGGATTCCGGGGCTCAGGGGGAGCTGTTTTTT. The V and J genes are TRBV5-1 and TRBJ2-2; D possibly uses TRBD1 or TRBD2 (5 bases each). Trimming took off 0 bases at V and 8 bases at J, with 14 bases between the two ends. CDR1 and CDR2 (germline): SGHRS, YFSETQ. This CDR3 is built from 15 residues.

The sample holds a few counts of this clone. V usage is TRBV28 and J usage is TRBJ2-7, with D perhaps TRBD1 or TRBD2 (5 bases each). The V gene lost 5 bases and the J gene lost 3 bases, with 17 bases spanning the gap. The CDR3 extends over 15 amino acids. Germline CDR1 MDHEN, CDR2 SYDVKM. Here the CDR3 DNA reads TGTGCCAGCAGTACACCCGGGACCTCTGTCTACGAGCAGTACTTC. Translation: CASSTPGTSVYEQYF.

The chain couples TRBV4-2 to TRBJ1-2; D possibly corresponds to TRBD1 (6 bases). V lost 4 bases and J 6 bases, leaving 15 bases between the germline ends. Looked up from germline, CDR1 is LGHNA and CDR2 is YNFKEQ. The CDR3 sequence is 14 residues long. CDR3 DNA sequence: TGTGCCAGCAGCCCTATTACGGGACATCATGGCTACACCTTC. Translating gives CASSPITGHHGYTF.

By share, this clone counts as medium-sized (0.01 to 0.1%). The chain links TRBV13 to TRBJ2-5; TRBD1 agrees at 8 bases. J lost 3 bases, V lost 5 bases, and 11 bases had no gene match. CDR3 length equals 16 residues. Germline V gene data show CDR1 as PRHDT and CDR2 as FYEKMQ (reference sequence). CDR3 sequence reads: CASSPTLGQEEETQYF. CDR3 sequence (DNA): TGTGCCAGCAGCCCTACCCTGGGACAGGAAGAAGAGACCCAGTACTTC. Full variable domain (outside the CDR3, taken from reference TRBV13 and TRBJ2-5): AAGVIQSPRHLIKEKRETATLKCYPIPRHDTVYWYQQGPGQDPQFLISFYEKMQSDKGSIPDRFSAQQFSDYHSELNMSSLELGDSALYFCASSPTLGQEEETQYFGPGTRLLVL.

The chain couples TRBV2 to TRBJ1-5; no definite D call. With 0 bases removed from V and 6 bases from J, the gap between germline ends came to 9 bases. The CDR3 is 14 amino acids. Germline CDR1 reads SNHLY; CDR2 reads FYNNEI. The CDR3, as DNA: TGTGCCAGCAGTGAAGCGTGGGGTGGTCAGCCCCAGCATTTT. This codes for CASSEAWGGQPQHF.

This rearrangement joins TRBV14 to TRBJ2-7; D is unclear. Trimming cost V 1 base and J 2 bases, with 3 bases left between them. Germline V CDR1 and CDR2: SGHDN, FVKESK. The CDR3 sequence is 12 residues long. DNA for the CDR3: TGTGCCAGCAGCCAAGCTGCCTACGAGCAGTACTTC. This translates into CASSQAAYEQYF.

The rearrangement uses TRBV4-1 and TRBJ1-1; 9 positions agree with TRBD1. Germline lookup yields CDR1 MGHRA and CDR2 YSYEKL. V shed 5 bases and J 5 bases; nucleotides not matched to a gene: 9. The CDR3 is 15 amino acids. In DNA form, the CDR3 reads TGCGCCAGCAGCAATGACAGGGGGAAAGGGACTGAAGCTTTCTTT. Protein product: CASSNDRGKGTEAFF.

As DNA, the CDR3 is TGCAGCGTTTACGGGAACACTGAAGCTTTCTTT. Residues: CSVYGNTEAFF. The chain is built from TRBV29-1 and TRBJ1-1; D not resolved. The germline gives CDR1 SQVTM, CDR2 ANQGSEA. Trimming took 5 bases from V and 1 from J, leaving 5 bases between them. This CDR3 has 11 amino acids.

CDR3 region: CASSYSAGGGTDTQYF. CDR3 sequence (DNA): TGTGCCAGCAGTTACTCTGCGGGGGGGGGCACAGATACGCAGTATTTT. The rearrangement joins TRBV6-5 to TRBJ2-3; TRBD2 matches at 9 bases. The V gene end was trimmed by 0 bases and the J gene end by 1 base; junction bases not matched to a gene: 2. Germline CDR1 is MNHEY and CDR2 is SVGAGI. The CDR3 is made up of 16 amino acids.

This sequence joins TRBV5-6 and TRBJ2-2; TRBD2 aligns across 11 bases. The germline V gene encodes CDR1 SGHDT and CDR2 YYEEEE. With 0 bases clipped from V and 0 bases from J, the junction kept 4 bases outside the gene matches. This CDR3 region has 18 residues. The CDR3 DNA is TGTGCCAGCAGCTTGGGACTAGCGGGACACCCGAACACCGGGGAGCTGTTTTTT. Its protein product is CASSLGLAGHPNTGELFF.

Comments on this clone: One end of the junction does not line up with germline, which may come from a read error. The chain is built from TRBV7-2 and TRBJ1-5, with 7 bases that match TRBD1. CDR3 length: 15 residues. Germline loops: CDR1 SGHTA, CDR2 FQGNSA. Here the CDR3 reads CASSLAGQIGQPQHF. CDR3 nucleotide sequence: TGTGCCAGCAGCCTAGCGGGACAGATCGGACAGCCCCAGCATTTT.

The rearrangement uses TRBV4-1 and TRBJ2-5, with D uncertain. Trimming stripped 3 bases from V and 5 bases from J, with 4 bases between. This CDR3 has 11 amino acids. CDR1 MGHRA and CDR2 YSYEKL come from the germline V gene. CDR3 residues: CASSHRETQYF. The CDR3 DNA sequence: TGCGCCAGCAGCCACCGGGAGACCCAGTACTTC.

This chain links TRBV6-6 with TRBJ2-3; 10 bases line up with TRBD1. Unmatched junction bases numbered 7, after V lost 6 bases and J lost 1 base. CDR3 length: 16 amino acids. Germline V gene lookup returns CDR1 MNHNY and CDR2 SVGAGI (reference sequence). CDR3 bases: TGTGCCAGCAGCTCCCGGACAGGGGGAGGCACAGATACGCAGTATTTT. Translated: CASSSRTGGGTDTQYF.